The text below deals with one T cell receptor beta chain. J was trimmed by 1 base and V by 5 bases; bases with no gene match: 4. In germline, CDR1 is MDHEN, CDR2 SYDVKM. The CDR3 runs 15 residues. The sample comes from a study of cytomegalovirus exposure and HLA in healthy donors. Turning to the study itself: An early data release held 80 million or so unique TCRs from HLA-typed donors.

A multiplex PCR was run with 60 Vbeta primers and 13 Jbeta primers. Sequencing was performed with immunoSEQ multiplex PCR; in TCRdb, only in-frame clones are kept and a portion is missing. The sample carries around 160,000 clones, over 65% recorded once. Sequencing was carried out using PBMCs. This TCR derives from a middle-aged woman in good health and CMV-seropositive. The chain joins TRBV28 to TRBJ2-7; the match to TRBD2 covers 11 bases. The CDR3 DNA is TGTGCCAGCAGTCCCAGACTAGCGGGATCCTACGAGCAGTACTTC. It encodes CASSPRLAGSYEQYF.